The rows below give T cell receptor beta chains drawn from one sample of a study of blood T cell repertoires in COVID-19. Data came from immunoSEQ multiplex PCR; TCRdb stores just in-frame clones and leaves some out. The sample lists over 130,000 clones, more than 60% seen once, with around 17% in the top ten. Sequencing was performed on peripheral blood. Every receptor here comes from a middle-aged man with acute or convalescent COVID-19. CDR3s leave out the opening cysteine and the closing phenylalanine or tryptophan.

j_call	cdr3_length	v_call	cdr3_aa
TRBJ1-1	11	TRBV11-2	ASSADRATEAF
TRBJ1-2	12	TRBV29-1	SVAPGGQFYGYT
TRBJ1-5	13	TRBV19	ASSITDYSNQPQH
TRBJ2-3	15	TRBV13	ASSLGLAGSPTDTQY
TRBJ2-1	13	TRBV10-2	ASSDWRGAGNEQF
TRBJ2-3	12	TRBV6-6	ASSYSGGEDTQY
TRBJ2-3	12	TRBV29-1	SVVKLFSTDTQY
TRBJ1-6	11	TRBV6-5	ASGQDLNSPLH
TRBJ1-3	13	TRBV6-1	ASSERAGKGYTIY
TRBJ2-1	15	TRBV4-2	ASARSSGGGIDNEQF
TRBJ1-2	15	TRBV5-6	ASSYGARGAREYGYT
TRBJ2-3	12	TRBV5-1	ASSLRDSTDTQY
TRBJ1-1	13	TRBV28	ASRGGGNDGTEAF
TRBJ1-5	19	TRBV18	ASSPSRSGQTSLGSNQPQH
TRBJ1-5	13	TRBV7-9	ASSLSAGDNQPQH
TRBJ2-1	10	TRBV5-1	ASSSTSGEQF
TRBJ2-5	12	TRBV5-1	ASSFPGVQETQY
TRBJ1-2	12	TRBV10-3	AISEGGSNYGYT
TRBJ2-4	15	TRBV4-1	ASSRIQGQGSQNIQY
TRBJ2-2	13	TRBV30	AWRTTGADTGELF
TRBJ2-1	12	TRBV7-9	ASSTDLGRDEQF
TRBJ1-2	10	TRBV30	AWSVSVGGYT
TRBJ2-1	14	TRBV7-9	ASSPVDSRGRNEQF
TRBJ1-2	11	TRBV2	ASSDIQGDGYT
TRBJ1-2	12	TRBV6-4	ASSDSNRGGGYT
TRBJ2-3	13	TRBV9	ASSVGGGALDTQY
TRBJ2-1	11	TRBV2	ASSDVRYNEQF
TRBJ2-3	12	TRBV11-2	ASSPRTGPDTQY
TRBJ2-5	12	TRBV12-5	ASGKDRVEETQY
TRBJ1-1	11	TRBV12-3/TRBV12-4	ASSLAQGAEAF
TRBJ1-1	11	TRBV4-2	ASSPGQTTEAF
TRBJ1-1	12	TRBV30	AWSRQRLNTEAF
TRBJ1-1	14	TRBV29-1	SGGEGLTGTPTEAF
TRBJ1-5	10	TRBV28	ASGEVNQPQH